This TCR beta chain was found in a study of human T cells and chemical hapten exposure. Time point: pre-sensitization, week 0. Regarding treatment: therapeutic diphenylcyclopropenone sensitization with weekly scalp DPC. Unfractionated whole blood served as the source for total RNA extraction. For the library, individual cDNA molecules each received unique molecular identifiers. In the study's own analysis: With a range of roughly 23,224 to 690,600, the median per sample was around 96,000 TCRs. MiXCR, applied by TCRdb to the RACE reads, yields one record per CDR3 protein. The V and J calls come from TCRdb's annotation, not from the publication. The sample holds 35,000 to 50,000 distinct CDR3 sequences, roughly an eighth seen once. After removal of 3 bases from V and 9 bases from J, the junction contained 7 bases not matched to a gene. In germline, CDR1 is MNHNS, CDR2 SASEGT. This CDR3 region has 13 residues.

Sequenced material: whole blood, taken in connection with sensitization to the hapten diphenylcyclopropenone (DPC). The rearrangement links TRBV6-1 to TRBJ1-1; 7 bases line up with TRBD1. This sequence originates from a woman aged 25 to 45 with alopecia areata. Some clones in this sample may be carry-over from other donors' samples. CDR3 in DNA: TGTGCCAGCAGTGAGGAGGGACAGAGGAAAGCTTTCTTT. The encoded protein is CASSEEGQRKAFF.